This T cell receptor beta chain was sequenced during a study of T cells in Graves' hyperthyroidism and ophthalmopathy. Diagnostic assessment was based on clinical symptoms, serum thyroxine and TRAb, thyroid ultrasound and orbital computed tomography. Overall study results and limits: It was a median around 6 months before onset that the model predicted ophthalmopathy. Most expanded thyroid clonotypes above 0.001 recurred in blood. From stable hyperthyroidism, ophthalmopathy was separated by a 13 V-J model.

RNA transcripts served as the template for amplifying TCR beta CDR3 regions. When the TCR CDR3 underwent first-round RT-PCR, the HTBI primer set was used. TCRdb re-called the multiplex PCR reads through MiXCR, storing one row per CDR3 protein. Of a few hundred thousand distinct CDR3 sequences detected, 46% appear once; the ten largest clones hold around 7.7%. This clonotype was seen a few times. Antigen: not known. Sequencing input: peripheral blood or thyroid tissue (not recorded which). The receptor's source is a young woman with Graves' hyperthyroidism.

As DNA, the CDR3 is TGTGCCAGCAGCTTGGGGACAGGGAATCAGTACTTC. This sequence encodes CASSLGTGNQYF. J is TRBJ2-5 and V is TRBV5-6; 8 bases align to TRBD1. Germline values: CDR1 SGHDT, CDR2 YYEEEE. The CDR3 contains 12 residues. Unmatched junction bases numbered 3, after V lost 0 bases and J lost 11 bases.